The sequence of this T cell receptor beta chain was determined in a study of identical twins. TCRdb analysed the 5' RACE reads with MiXCR anew, one entry per CDR3 protein. The data hold roughly 750,000 distinct CDR3 sequences, with 20% to 25% observed a single time. These data also formed part of another study, on T cells expressing NK-cell markers.

The source of this sequence is a woman aged 18-29 years in good health. Material for sequencing was PBMCs.

The CDR3 nucleotides are TGTGCCAGCAGCCGGAGCGGGGGGGCCAGTCCCTACGAGCAGTACTTC. Protein sequence: CASSRSGGASPYEQYF. The rearrangement uses TRBV7-9 and TRBJ2-7, with 10 bases matching TRBD2. CDR3 length equals 16 residues. Trimming at V came to 5 bases and at J to 2 bases, leaving 9 bases not matched to a gene. The germline V gene encodes CDR1 SEHNR and CDR2 FQNEAQ (reference sequence).